The sequence of this T cell receptor beta chain was determined in a study of fetal regulatory T cell absence and autoimmunity (dated by TCRdb to 2016 to 2017). At the level of the whole study: Exocrine pancreas autoimmunity was seen in the IPEX patients without clinical diabetes. The paper as a whole reports these results and caveats: TRB gene family usage was broadly similar between cord blood and pancreas, resembling published neonatal and adult repertoires. The TCR compartment showed significant oligoclonal enrichment in pancreas versus cord blood, with some top clones over 95-fold enriched. The oligoclonal enrichment was taken as support for antigen-driven autoimmunity in the pancreas before birth in IPEX syndrome.

The DNeasy Blood and Tissue Kit was used to extract about 1.8-3.4 ug of genomic DNA from umbilical cord blood or frozen pancreas. Regarding this clone: What antigen it recognizes has not been identified. The record has no base qualities; no much larger clone is one base away.

CDR1 and CDR2 were assigned from the germline V gene as SGDLS and YYNGEE. The CDR3, from cysteine to phenylalanine, totals 14 residues. Kept here is only the CDR3 DNA, which spans 42 bases and is read in frame from base 1. At the junction V is shortened by 0 bases and J by 9 bases, with 15 bases in between. Amplification and barcoding of TCRbeta CDR3 regions were carried out by two-step multiplex PCR on the immunoSEQ human TCRbeta survey platform. Libraries were sequenced on Illumina instruments, with IgH sequenced in parallel from the same samples. In the source study's methods: Raw reads were filtered against IMGT V, D, J definitions and binned by a nearest-neighbor algorithm to remove PCR and sequencing errors. Clones were defined as identical nucleotide sequences, and differential abundance between tissues was assessed by per-clone Fisher exact tests with a pFDR threshold of p<0.01. A minimum inclusion filter of 10 in either sample excluded clones with frequencies too low for statistical inference. The immunoSEQ Analyzer was used for pairwise clonal comparisons, while IMGT tools were used to assess gene family usage. Here the immuneACCESS table is served through TCRdb, limited to in-frame sequences with V and J called. Missing clones are a known gap in these copies; in checked studies unresolved V genes cover under half, and the rest lacks a known reason. The V and J calls and clone size are taken from that table; D and trimming were inferred from the DNA. For this sample there are 46,000 or so clones; approximately 80% appear just once. 0.35% to 0.45% of the sample rests with the top ten.

The sequence was obtained from a newborn boy with IPEX syndrome. Rearrangement joined TRBV9 to TRBJ2-5; confidence is insufficient to name the D gene. The material sequenced was cord blood. The DNA is as follows: TGTGCCAGCAGCGTAGGGTGGCGCCCCGAGGCCCAGTACTTC. Its protein reads: CASSVGWRPEAQYF.